Below are 10 T cell receptor beta chains sequenced from a single sample in a study of blood T cell repertoires in COVID-19. The repertoire was sequenced with immunoSEQ multiplex PCR; TCRdb's copy has only in-frame clones and lacks some. The sample yields approximately 140,000 clones, roughly 84% seen once. Sequenced sample: PBMCs or T cells enriched from blood (not recorded which). These TCRs come from a woman aged 50 to 60 who had been exposed to COVID-19.

The J gene is TRBJ2-1, the V gene TRBV10-3, with D possibly being TRBD1 (6 bases). The CDR3 spans 16 residues. V lost 5 bases and J lost 0, with 14 bases in between. Germline V gives CDR1 ENHRY, CDR2 SYGVKD. CDR3 region: CAISQRDKSSYNEQFF. CDR3 DNA sequence: TGTGCCATCAGTCAAAGGGACAAGAGCTCCTACAATGAGCAGTTCTTC.

This clone was found a few times. The chain has TRBV4-3 and TRBJ2-7; 7 bases map to TRBD2. The CDR3 has 14 residues. The germline V gene encodes CDR1 LGHNA and CDR2 YSLEER. The trim removed 1 base at V and 4 bases at J, leaving 4 bases unmatched. Written as DNA, the CDR3 is TGCGCCAGCAGCCAAGTGGGCGGGAGTTACGAGCAGTACTTC. Translation gives CASSQVGGSYEQYF.

The chain joins TRBV12-5 to TRBJ2-2; D call uncertain. Germline CDR1 is LGHNT and CDR2 is FRNRAP. V lost 6 bases to trimming and J lost 3 bases, with 8 bases between them. The CDR3 extends over 13 amino acids. The CDR3 region has the DNA TGTGCTAGTGGGAGAGGAGACACCGGGGAGCTGTTTTTT. Protein product: CASGRGDTGELFF.

The genes are TRBV15 and TRBJ2-1; 8 bases line up with TRBD2. The V segment lost 2 bases and the J segment 4 bases; nucleotides outside the gene matches: 13. The germline gives CDR1 LNHNV, CDR2 YYDKDF (reference sequence). CDR3 length equals 18 residues. Here the CDR3 DNA reads TGTGCCACCAGCAGAATGGCTGGTAGTGCGGGGGGTTACAATGAGCAGTTCTTC. Translating gives CATSRMAGSAGGYNEQFF.

As to this clone: This CDR3 is also generated by other DNA sequences in the sample. V is TRBV9 and J is TRBJ1-1, with D tentatively TRBD1 (5 bases). Germline V gives CDR1 SGDLS, CDR2 YYNGEE. The CDR3 contains 13 residues. The V end lost 2 bases, the J end lost 3 bases, and 8 bases lay between the germline ends. CDR3 amino acids: CASSVGGYTEAFF. DNA of the CDR3: TGTGCCAGCAGCGTCGGGGGGTACACTGAAGCTTTCTTT.

A single count supports this clone. The chain carries TRBV10-3 and TRBJ2-2, with 9 nucleotides matching TRBD2. V lost 6 bases to trimming and J lost 0 bases; unmatched junction nucleotides: 11. The CDR3 loop spans 18 amino acids. Germline lookup yields CDR1 ENHRY and CDR2 SYGVKD. The CDR3 spells CAISPTPSSGTNTGELFF. CDR3 DNA: TGTGCCATCAGCCCGACCCCTTCTAGCGGGACGAACACCGGGGAGCTGTTTTTT.

The chain carries TRBV2 and TRBJ1-2; TRBD1 is a possible D gene (5 bases). CDR3 length: 11 residues. Germline CDR1 and CDR2: SNHLY and FYNNEI. V lost 8 bases to trimming and J lost 7 bases, with 11 bases between them. The CDR3 DNA is TGTGCCAGCGGCTTAAGGGGTGGCTACACCTTC. Its protein product is CASGLRGGYTF.

The chain links TRBV6-5 to TRBJ1-5, with 10 bases that match TRBD1. V lost 5 bases, J lost 5 bases, and 3 bases stayed unmatched. The germline gives CDR1 MNHEY, CDR2 SVGAGI. This CDR3 contains 14 residues. CDR3 sequence: CASSRQGADQPQHF. CDR3 nucleotide sequence: TGTGCCAGCAGTCGACAGGGGGCAGATCAGCCCCAGCATTTT.

This clone was observed once. V usage is TRBV30 and J usage is TRBJ2-1; TRBD2 is a possible D gene (6 bases). V was cut by 8 bases and J by 9 bases, with 14 bases left in between. Germline CDR1 is GTSNPN and CDR2 is SVGIG (reference sequence). The CDR3 sequence is 11 residues long. The CDR3 protein is CAAVSGAEQFF. Here the CDR3 DNA reads TGTGCCGCCGTGTCGGGAGCTGAGCAGTTCTTC.

The V call is TRBV6-2 or TRBV6-3, the J call TRBJ2-7, with D unclear. The CDR3 is made up of 14 amino acids. Germline CDR1 is MNHEY and CDR2 is SVGEGT. V gave up 6 bases and J gave up 1 base, with 13 bases separating them. The CDR3 protein is CASSRSSRSYEQYF. In DNA form, the CDR3 reads TGTGCCAGCAGCCGCAGCTCTAGGTCCTACGAGCAGTACTTC.